Shown below are 17 T cell receptor beta chains from a single sample sequenced in a study of T cell repertoires in aging, cancer and after chemotherapy. TRB rearrangements spanning V, D and J were amplified using mixed TRB-A/B primers. In TCRdb, the multiplex PCR reads were re-called with MiXCR into one record per CDR3 protein. The repertoire holds roughly 2,500 distinct CDR3 sequences, under 30% seen once, with about 10% in the top ten. Amplification of TCR beta used genomic DNA extracted from peripheral blood. Sequenced input: blood. These receptors were obtained from a human donor in good health.

This clonotype showed up just a few times. The chain has TRBV20-1 and TRBJ2-1; no clear D. Looked up from germline, CDR1 is DFQATT and CDR2 is SNEGSKA (reference sequence). The CDR3 sequence is 14 residues long. V lost 0 bases and J 4 bases, leaving 10 bases between the germline ends. CDR3 DNA sequence: TGCAGTGCTAGAGATGGGGTAAAATACAATGAGCAGTTCTTC. Protein product: CSARDGVKYNEQFF.

This chain joins TRBV19 and TRBJ1-5; tentatively, D is TRBD1 (5 bases). The CDR3 totals 15 residues. V lost 4 bases to trimming and J lost 0 bases, with 10 bases between them. CDR1 is LNHDA and CDR2 is SQIVND in the germline V gene (reference sequence). CDR3 protein: CASSKGTVSNQPQHF. CDR3 bases: TGTGCCAGTAGTAAAGGGACCGTTAGCAATCAGCCCCAGCATTTT.

The chain employs TRBV12-3 or TRBV12-4 and TRBJ1-2; D is perhaps TRBD1 (5 bases). V dropped 6 bases and J dropped 7 bases, with 18 bases sitting between them. There are 14 residues in the CDR3. The CDR3 loop is CASSRSGGRAGYTF. In DNA form, the CDR3 reads TGTGCCAGCAGCCGTAGCGGGGGGAGGGCTGGCTACACCTTC.

This clonotype is termed medium-sized (0.01 to 0.1%). The chain recombines TRBV19 with TRBJ2-3, with TRBD2 as a possible D gene (5 bases). CDR1 and CDR2 from the germline V gene are LNHDA and SQIVND (reference sequence). The CDR3 is made up of 15 amino acids. Trimming removed 2 bases at V and 2 bases at J, with 11 bases between. CDR3 sequence: CASSISLAPTDTQYF. As DNA, the CDR3 is TGTGCCAGTAGTATAAGTCTAGCCCCCACAGATACGCAGTATTTT.

By share, this clonotype ranks as medium-sized. V and J are TRBV5-5 and TRBJ1-4, with D unresolved. Trimming took off 4 bases at V and 2 bases at J, with 9 bases between the two ends. Germline lookup yields CDR1 SGHKS and CDR2 YYEKEE (reference sequence). CDR3 length: 14 amino acids. CDR3 residues: CASSLRYTNEKLFF. CDR3 in DNA: TGTGCCAGCAGCCTACGATATACTAATGAAAAACTGTTTTTT.

Judged by abundance, this clonotype is medium-sized. The chain links TRBV5-5 to TRBJ2-2; D is uncertain. Germline CDR1 is SGHKS and CDR2 is YYEKEE (reference sequence). Trimming cost V 4 bases and J 4 bases, with 11 bases left between them. The CDR3 is made up of 14 amino acids. In nucleotides, the CDR3 is TGTGCCAGCAGCGTTGACCTGGCCACCGGGGAGCTGTTTTTT. Its translation is CASSVDLATGELFF.

Sample share makes this clonotype medium-sized (0.01 to 0.1%). The rearrangement uses TRBV5-6 and TRBJ1-4, with no clear D. The germline V gene encodes CDR1 SGHDT and CDR2 YYEEEE. The CDR3 runs 14 residues. The V end was cut by 2 bases, the J end by 5 bases, with 10 bases between. DNA of the CDR3: TGTGCCAGCAGCTTCGGGGTCCTGAATGAAAAACTGTTTTTT. This gives the protein CASSFGVLNEKLFF.

This clonotype qualifies as medium-sized. V usage is TRBV6-2 or TRBV6-3 and J usage is TRBJ2-3; 9 bases map to TRBD2. CDR3 length equals 16 residues. The J segment lost 4 bases and the V segment lost 6 bases, leaving 11 bases of the junction unmatched. Germline loops: CDR1 MNHEY, CDR2 SVGEGT. In nucleotides, the CDR3 is TGTGCCAGCAGCCCCCGCGGCGGGGGGGCCGCAGATACGCAGTATTTT. Protein product: CASSPRGGGAADTQYF.

There are a few counts of this clonotype. This chain joins TRBV5-3 and TRBJ1-1; 7 positions match TRBD1. TRBV5-3 falls under the ORF class, with uncertain function. V lost 4 bases and J lost 10; bases outside the gene matches: 4. The CDR3 is 11 amino acids. In DNA, the CDR3 is TGTGCCAGAAGCGAGGGGGCGAGAGCTTTCTTT. Its translation: CARSEGARAFF.

This clonotype ranks as medium-sized. V and J are TRBV13 and TRBJ2-5, with 8 positions matching TRBD1. The V gene end was trimmed by 3 bases and the J gene end by 5 bases; junction bases not matched to a gene: 8. The CDR3 consists of 15 residues. Germline values: CDR1 PRHDT, CDR2 FYEKMQ (reference sequence). The CDR3 coding sequence is TGTGCCAGCAGCTTGGTCCAGGGGGCGGAGGAGACCCAGTACTTC. It is translated as CASSLVQGAEETQYF. Combining the CDR3 with reference TRBV13 and TRBJ2-5 gives the whole variable domain AAGVIQSPRHLIKEKRETATLKCYPIPRHDTVYWYQQGPGQDPQFLISFYEKMQSDKGSIPDRFSAQQFSDYHSELNMSSLELGDSALYFCASSLVQGAEETQYFGPGTRLLVL.

By frequency in the sample, this clonotype is medium-sized (0.01 to 0.1%). CDR3 coding DNA: TGTGCCAGCAGACAGGGTGGTGGAGAGACCCAGTACTTC. Translation: CASRQGGGETQYF. The V call is TRBV7-2, the J call TRBJ2-5; maybe TRBD1 (6 bases). The germline gives CDR1 SGHTA, CDR2 FQGNSA. V was cut by 6 bases and J by 4 bases, with 12 bases left in between. This CDR3 has 13 amino acids.

For this clonotype: Being one base from a much bigger clone, this may be a read error. The chain recombines TRBV19 with TRBJ2-4; D ambiguous. The CDR3 loop spans 15 amino acids. The V and J ends lost 7 bases and 2 bases respectively, with 15 bases between them. The germline V gene encodes CDR1 LNHDA and CDR2 SQIVND (reference sequence). CDR3 region: CASIDPRAPKNIQYF. As DNA, the CDR3 is TGTGCCAGTATAGACCCTCGCGCGCCCAAAAACATTCAGTACTTC.

This clonotype qualifies as medium-sized (0.01 to 0.1%). This chain joins TRBV6-6 and TRBJ1-4, with 9 bases matching TRBD1. CDR3 length: 14 amino acids. V dropped 6 bases and J dropped 8; count of bases not matched to a gene: 7. Germline CDR1 reads MNHNY; CDR2 reads SVGAGI (reference sequence). This chain's CDR3 is CASSDTGGREKLFF. CDR3 bases: TGTGCCAGCAGCGACACAGGGGGCCGCGAAAAACTGTTTTTT.

This clonotype was seen just once. This rearrangement joins TRBV30 to TRBJ1-5; no clear D. Germline CDR1 is GTSNPN and CDR2 is SVGIG (reference sequence). CDR3 length equals 14 residues. Trimming left V 1 base short and J 7 bases short, with 14 bases between. CDR3 amino acids: CAWSDGDLGQPQHF. The DNA of the CDR3 is TGTGCCTGGAGTGACGGGGATTTAGGGCAGCCCCAGCATTTT.

This clonotype counts as large (0.1 to 1%). The chain has TRBV6-5 and TRBJ2-7, with D possibly called TRBD1 or TRBD2 (5 bases each). V lost 5 bases and J 1 base, leaving 15 bases between the germline ends. Germline values: CDR1 MNHEY, CDR2 SVGAGI. CDR3 length: 15 residues. The CDR3 DNA reads as TGTGCCAGCAGTCAATCCGGGACGCCGTCCTACGAGCAGTACTTC. It translates to CASSQSGTPSYEQYF.

Note on this clonotype: Given a much more abundant clone one base away, this may be a read error. V usage is TRBV5-4 and J usage is TRBJ1-2; 9 nucleotides match TRBD1. The CDR3 loop spans 14 amino acids. CDR1 and CDR2 (germline): SGHNT, YYREEE (reference sequence). CDR3 amino acids: CASSGTGHPGGYIF. The CDR3 DNA sequence: TGTGCCAGCAGCGGGACAGGGCATCCTGGTGGCTACATCTTC. The variable domain in full, with the rest retrieved from reference TRBV5-4 and TRBJ1-2, is ETGVTQSPTHLIKTRGQQVTLRCSSQSGHNTVSWYQQALGQGPQFIFQYYREEENGRGNFPPRFSGLQFPNYSSELNVNALELDDSALYLCASSGTGHPGGYIFGSGTRLTVV.

This clonotype was seen only a few times. This rearrangement joins TRBV7-9 to TRBJ2-5; TRBD1 is a possible D gene (5 bases). The CDR3 length is 13 residues. V was pared by 4 bases and J by 2 bases, with 8 bases between. Germline V gene sequence: CDR1 SEHNR, CDR2 FQNEAQ (reference sequence). CDR3 DNA sequence: TGTGCCAGCAGCTCGACAGCACAAGAGACCCAGTACTTC. It codes for CASSSTAQETQYF.